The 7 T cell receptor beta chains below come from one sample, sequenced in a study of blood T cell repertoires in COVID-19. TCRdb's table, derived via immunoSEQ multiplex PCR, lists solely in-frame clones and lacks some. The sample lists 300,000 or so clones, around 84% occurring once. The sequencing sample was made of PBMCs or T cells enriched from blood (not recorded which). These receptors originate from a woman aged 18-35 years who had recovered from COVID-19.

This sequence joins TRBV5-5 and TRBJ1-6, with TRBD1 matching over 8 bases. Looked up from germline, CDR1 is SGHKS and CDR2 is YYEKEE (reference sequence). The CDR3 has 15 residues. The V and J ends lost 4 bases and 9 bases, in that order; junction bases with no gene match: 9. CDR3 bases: TGTGCCAGCAGCGGACAGGGTCAATTAGGTTCACCCCTCCACTTT. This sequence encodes CASSGQGQLGSPLHF.

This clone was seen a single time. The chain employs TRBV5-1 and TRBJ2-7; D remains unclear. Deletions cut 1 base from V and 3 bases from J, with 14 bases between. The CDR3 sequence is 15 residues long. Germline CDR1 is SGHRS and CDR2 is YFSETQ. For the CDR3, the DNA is TGCGCCAGCAGCTTGAGGTCGCGGTCCAACTACGAGCAGTACTTC. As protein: CASSLRSRSNYEQYF.

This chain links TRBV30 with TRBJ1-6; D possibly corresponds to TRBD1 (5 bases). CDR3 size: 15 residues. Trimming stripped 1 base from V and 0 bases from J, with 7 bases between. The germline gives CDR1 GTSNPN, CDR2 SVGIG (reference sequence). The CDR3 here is CAWSAGLSYNSPLHF. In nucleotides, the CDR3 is TGTGCCTGGAGTGCAGGGCTCTCCTATAATTCACCCCTCCACTTT.

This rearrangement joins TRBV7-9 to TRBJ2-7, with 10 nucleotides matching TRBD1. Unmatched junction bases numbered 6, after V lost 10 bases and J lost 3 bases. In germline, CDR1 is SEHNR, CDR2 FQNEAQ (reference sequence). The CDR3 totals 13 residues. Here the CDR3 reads CAIATGGYYEQYF. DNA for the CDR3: TGTGCCATCGCGACAGGGGGCTACTACGAGCAGTACTTC.

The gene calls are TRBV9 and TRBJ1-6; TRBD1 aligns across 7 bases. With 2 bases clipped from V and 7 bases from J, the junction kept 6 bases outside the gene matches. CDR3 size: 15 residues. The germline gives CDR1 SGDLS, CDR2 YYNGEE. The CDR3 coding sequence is TGTGCCAGCAGCGTGGGGACAGACCAAAATTCACCCCTCCACTTT. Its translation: CASSVGTDQNSPLHF.

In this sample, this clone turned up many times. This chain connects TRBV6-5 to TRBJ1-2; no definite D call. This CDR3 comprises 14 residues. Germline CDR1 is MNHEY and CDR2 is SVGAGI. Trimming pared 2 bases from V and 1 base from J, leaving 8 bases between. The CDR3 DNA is TGTGCCAGCAGTTACAGTCTGAGTAACTATGGCTACACCTTC. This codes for CASSYSLSNYGYTF.

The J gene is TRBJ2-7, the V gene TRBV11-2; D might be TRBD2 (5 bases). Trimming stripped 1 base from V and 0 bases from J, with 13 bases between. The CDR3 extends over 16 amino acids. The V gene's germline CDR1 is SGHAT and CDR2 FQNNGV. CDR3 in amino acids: CASSLVRAPFSYEQYF. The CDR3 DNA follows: TGTGCCAGCAGCTTAGTGCGGGCCCCTTTCTCCTACGAGCAGTACTTC.